This T cell receptor beta chain is drawn from a study of blood T cell repertoires in COVID-19. Overall study: COVID-19 samples, acute and convalescent, were from the United States, Italy and Spain. The cDNA or gDNA used as material had been derived from T cells, B-cell-depleted T cells, or PBMCs.

The V gene lost 4 bases and the J gene lost 2 bases, with 9 bases spanning the gap. The CDR3 length is 13 residues. Germline CDR1 reads GTSNPN; CDR2 reads SVGIG (reference sequence). Assay: immunoSEQ multiplex PCR; the TCRdb copy retains only in-frame clones and omits some. Among 120,000 to 150,000 clones listed, around 88% were seen once. The sample holds a few counts of this clone. This sequence originates from a human donor in a cohort sampled during active COVID-19. Sequences were obtained from peripheral blood. The chain links TRBV30 to TRBJ1-5; tentative D call: TRBD1 (5 bases). The CDR3 loop is CAWKGYGNQPQHF. The CDR3 bases are TGTGCCTGGAAGGGGTACGGCAATCAGCCCCAGCATTTT. The variable domain in full, completed from reference TRBV30 and TRBJ1-5, reads SQTIHQWPATLVQPVGSPLSLECTVEGTSNPNLYWYRQAAGRGLQLLFYSVGIGQISSEVPQNLSASRPQDRQFILSSKKLLLSDSGFYLCAWKGYGNQPQHFGDGTRLSIL.